This T cell receptor (beta chain) was documented in a study of a mutant IDH1 vaccine in newly diagnosed glioma. Study-wide context: With temozolomide cycles, or 4-6 weeks after radiotherapy alone, vaccination was started. Treated patients showed a male proportion of roughly 62%, a female proportion of around 40%, and a mean age of around 40 years.

Comment on this clone: What it binds is not known.

Trimming removed 2 bases from V and 3 bases from J, with 19 bases in between. Germline V lookup: CDR1 LGHNA, CDR2 YNFKEQ. The CDR3 contains 17 residues. The time point here: week 23, last vaccination. Topical imiquimod was applied with each vaccine dose, which held 300 ug of mutant IDH1 20-mer peptide. Astrocytomas found in donors were new, WHO grade 3 or 4, IDH1-mutant and ATRX-lost. The data were produced by immunoSEQ multiplex PCR, yet TCRdb's version contains in-frame clones alone and is incomplete. The repertoire holds tens of thousands of clones, around 87% seen once, with around 1.5% in the top ten. Overall study findings and caveats: Most patients, roughly 92%, showed vaccine-induced immune responses.

Sequenced here: PBMCs, sampled from a glioma patient whose treatment included an IDH1 peptide vaccine. The genes are TRBV4-2 and TRBJ1-2; tentative D call: TRBD1 (6 bases). The clonotype comes from a man in his forties with glioma. In DNA form, the CDR3 reads TGTGCCAGCAGCCAACAGGCTCGGGACATTGATGACTATGGCTACACCTTC. Translation: CASSQQARDIDDYGYTF.